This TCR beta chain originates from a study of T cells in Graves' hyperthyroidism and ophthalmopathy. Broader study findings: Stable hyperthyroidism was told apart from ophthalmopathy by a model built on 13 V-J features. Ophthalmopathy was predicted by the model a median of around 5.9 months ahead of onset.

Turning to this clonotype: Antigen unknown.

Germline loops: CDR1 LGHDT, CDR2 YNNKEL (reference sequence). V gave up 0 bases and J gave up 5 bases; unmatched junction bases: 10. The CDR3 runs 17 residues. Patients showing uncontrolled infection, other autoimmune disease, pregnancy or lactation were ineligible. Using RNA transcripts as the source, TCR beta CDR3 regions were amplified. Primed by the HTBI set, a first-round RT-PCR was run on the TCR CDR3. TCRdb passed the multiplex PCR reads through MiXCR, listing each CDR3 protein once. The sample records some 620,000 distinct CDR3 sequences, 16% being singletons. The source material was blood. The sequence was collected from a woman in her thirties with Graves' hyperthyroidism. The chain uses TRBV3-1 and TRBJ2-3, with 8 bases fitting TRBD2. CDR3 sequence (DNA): TGTGCCAGCAGCCAAGATTACCTAGCGGGCCGGGGAGATACGCAGTATTTT. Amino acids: CASSQDYLAGRGDTQYF.